This TCR beta chain is from a study of T cell repertoires in cytomegalovirus infection. Turning to the study itself: Both CMV infection and a matching HLA type were indicated by public TCR beta signatures.

Findings and caveats of the study: Pooled public TCR beta family frequency picked out CMV carriers with the relevant HLA. HLA-C-restricted, CMV-specific TCR beta clonotypes were dominant ex vivo.

With regard to this clonotype: Its antigen is unknown.

MiXCR was run by TCRdb on the reads, yielding one entry per CDR3 protein. The repertoire holds about 600,000 distinct CDR3 sequences, approximately 24% seen once, with approximately 8.2% in the top ten. This sequence was found in a human donor in good health (CMV status not recorded). Some clones in this sample may be carry-over from other donors' samples. Sequenced material: CD8+ T cells from PBMCs.

DNA for the CDR3: TGTGCCAGCAGCTTGGGGCAGTTTCCCTACGAGCAGTACTTC. It codes for CASSLGQFPYEQYF. The V and J genes are TRBV5-6 and TRBJ2-7; D not certain. The germline gives CDR1 SGHDT, CDR2 YYEEEE. CDR3 length equals 14 residues. V was pared by 0 bases and J by 2 bases, with 9 bases between.